This TCR beta chain was profiled in a study of regulatory T cells in long-lasting Graves disease. As for the study in general: Persistent Graves' disease meant over 5 years of antithyroid drugs with positive TSH receptor antibodies.

Combining iRepertoire HTBI primers with Arm-PCR of CDR3 regions, the authors built TCR beta libraries. TCRdb passed the multiplex PCR reads through MiXCR, listing each CDR3 protein once. The repertoire holds roughly 360,000 distinct CDR3 sequences, with roughly 25% as singletons. Noted time point: persistent/refractory GD, antithyroid drugs over 5 years with positive TRAb. There was RNA extracted from PBMCs, and the TCR library was made from it. Specimen: peripheral blood mononuclear cells (PBMCs), collected when the disease was refractory, from a patient treated with antithyroid drugs. This TCR was sampled from a woman in her forties with Graves disease.

CDR3 DNA: TGCGCCAGCAGCCGCCAGACAGGACAGCGCAGCTCCTATAATTCACCCCTCCACTTT. This gives the protein CASSRQTGQRSSYNSPLHF. The chain employs TRBV5-1 and TRBJ1-6, with D possibly being TRBD1 (6 bases). CDR3 length: 19 residues. Trimming removed 4 bases at V and 0 bases at J, with 20 bases between. The germline CDR1 and CDR2 sequences are SGHRS and YFSETQ.